Here is one T cell receptor (beta chain) with its context. What it binds is not known. A single record per CDR3 protein comes from TCRdb applying MiXCR to the 5' RACE reads. The sample records around 1.7 million distinct CDR3 sequences, roughly a third being singletons. The V segment lost 5 bases and the J segment 7 bases; nucleotides outside the gene matches: 11. The germline gives CDR1 SGHAT, CDR2 FQNNGV. The CDR3 loop spans 15 amino acids. This record belongs to a study of identical twins. Study-wide results and limits: Abundant beta clonotypes from cord blood had fewer insertions, unlike memory repertoires, which showed none. Twin sharing of out-of-frame TCR alpha was underestimated by models in monozygotic pairs.

The V and J genes are TRBV11-2 and TRBJ2-3; TRBD2 aligns across 8 bases. The sample taken for sequencing was cord blood. This TCR was sampled from a newborn girl in good health. In DNA, the CDR3 is TGTGCCAGCAGCGCCTCCAGCGGGAGTGAAAATACGCAGTATTTT. It encodes CASSASSGSENTQYF. Full variable domain (outside the CDR3, taken from reference TRBV11-2 and TRBJ2-3): EAGVAQSPRYKIIEKRQSVAFWCNPISGHATLYWYQQILGQGPKLLIQFQNNGVVDDSQLPKDRFSAERLKGVDSTLKIQPAKLEDSAVYLCASSASSGSENTQYFGPGTRLTVL.